These 25 T cell receptor beta chains came from one sample sequenced in a study of T cell responses to AZD1222 COVID-19 vaccine. Generated by immunoSEQ multiplex PCR, the TCRdb table keeps only in-frame clones and is missing some. The sample carries 150,000 to 200,000 clones, roughly 94% recorded once. The specimen comprised peripheral blood, sampled 28 days after the second AZD1222 dose. The receptors shown here come from an adult who received the AZD1222 COVID-19 vaccine.

This chain joins TRBV12-5 and TRBJ1-1; D may be TRBD1 (6 bases). Germline V gene data show CDR1 as LGHNT and CDR2 as FRNRAP. Trimming pared 6 bases from V and 0 bases from J, leaving 14 bases between. CDR3 length equals 15 residues. In nucleotides, the CDR3 is TGTGCTAGTGGAAACAGGGACACGATGAACACTGAAGCTTTCTTT. It encodes CASGNRDTMNTEAFF.

This chain uses TRBV2 with TRBJ1-5; 8 positions match TRBD1. J gave up 4 bases and V 5 bases, and 7 bases lay outside the gene matches. The CDR3 consists of 15 residues. Germline CDR1 and CDR2: SNHLY and FYNNEI. The CDR3 spells CASSQRGQANQPQHF. CDR3 coding DNA: TGTGCCAGCAGTCAACGGGGACAGGCGAATCAGCCCCAGCATTTT.

DNA for the CDR3: TGTGCCAGCAGCGGAATGACGAACACTGAAGCTTTCTTT. Amino acid sequence: CASSGMTNTEAFF. The J gene is TRBJ1-1, the V gene TRBV7-9; no clear D. V was trimmed by 5 bases and J by 1 base, leaving 8 bases between them. The CDR3 has 13 residues. The germline CDR1 and CDR2 sequences are SEHNR and FQNEAQ (reference sequence).

The chain employs TRBV6-5 and TRBJ2-5; no clear D. CDR1 and CDR2 from the germline V gene are MNHEY and SVGAGI. The CDR3 contains 16 residues. V was shortened by 4 bases and J by 4 bases, with 19 bases between the two germline ends. The DNA for the CDR3 is TGTGCCAGCAGTTGGTCCCGTGAGGAGAACGGAGAGACCCAGTACTTC. It specifies CASSWSREENGETQYF.

The V call is TRBV11-2, the J call TRBJ2-7, with a tentative D call TRBD1 (6 bases). The V gene lost 5 bases and the J gene lost 5 bases, with 13 bases spanning the gap. Per the germline V gene, CDR1 is SGHAT and CDR2 is FQNNGV. The CDR3 has 13 residues. Here the CDR3 reads CASSPGHNNEQYF. The CDR3 DNA sequence: TGTGCCAGCAGCCCGGGACATAATAACGAGCAGTACTTC.

This rearrangement joins TRBV15 to TRBJ2-7, with a weak D call TRBD1 (6 bases). Germline assignment: CDR1 LNHNV and CDR2 YYDKDF (reference sequence). The CDR3 loop spans 16 amino acids. Trimming pared 1 base from V and 5 bases from J, leaving 18 bases between. Here the CDR3 DNA reads TGTGCCACCAGCAGAGGGCCTGCAGGGGATTTCAACGAGCAGTACTTC. The encoded protein is CATSRGPAGDFNEQYF.

This clone was counted at least ten times. The rearrangement joins TRBV9 to TRBJ1-2, with 8 bases that match TRBD1. The CDR3 has 14 amino acids. Germline CDR1 reads SGDLS; CDR2 reads YYNGEE. V was pared by 0 bases and J by 6 bases, with 4 bases of the junction left unmatched. CDR3: CASSVDHRGNGYTF. The CDR3 bases are TGTGCCAGCAGCGTAGATCACAGGGGGAATGGCTACACCTTC.

The chain combines TRBV28 with TRBJ2-1; weak D call: TRBD1 (5 bases). CDR3 length equals 14 residues. V was trimmed by 5 bases and J by 3 bases, leaving 11 bases between them. Germline CDR1 MDHEN, CDR2 SYDVKM. This chain's CDR3 is CASSGAYGYNEQFF. CDR3 coding DNA: TGTGCCAGCAGTGGGGCTTACGGCTACAATGAGCAGTTCTTC.

This clone has only one observation. The chain carries TRBV7-6 and TRBJ1-1; unclear D gene. The CDR3 spans 15 residues. Germline CDR1 SGHVS, CDR2 FNYEAQ. V lost 2 bases and J lost 0, with 10 bases in between. CDR3 bases: TGTGCCAGCAGCTTATGGGAGGGATTGAACACTGAAGCTTTCTTT. It translates to CASSLWEGLNTEAFF.

The chain uses TRBV5-1 and TRBJ1-1; D perhaps matches TRBD1 (5 bases). Germline CDR1 SGHRS, CDR2 YFSETQ. The V gene lost 0 bases and the J gene lost 0 bases, with 9 bases spanning the gap. CDR3 size: 15 residues. Here the CDR3 DNA reads TGCGCCAGCAGCTTGGAAGGGGCCGTGAACACTGAAGCTTTCTTT. It encodes CASSLEGAVNTEAFF.

This chain joins TRBV5-1 and TRBJ2-2, with a tentative D call TRBD1 (5 bases). V lost 2 bases to trimming and J lost 6 bases, with 5 bases between them. Per germline, CDR1 SGHRS and CDR2 YFSETQ. The CDR3 has 12 amino acids. CDR3 sequence: CASSFRAGELFF. In DNA form, the CDR3 reads TGCGCCAGCAGCTTCAGGGCCGGGGAGCTGTTTTTT.

The V call is TRBV10-3, the J call TRBJ1-1, with unresolved D. CDR3 length: 15 residues. Trimming stripped 0 bases from V and 4 bases from J, with 12 bases between. Per the germline V gene, CDR1 is ENHRY and CDR2 is SYGVKD. The CDR3 DNA follows: TGTGCCATCAGTGAGTCGCGGGTAGTTGGCACTGAAGCTTTCTTT. Encoded protein: CAISESRVVGTEAFF.

The chain carries TRBV19 and TRBJ1-5; a possible D gene is TRBD1 (6 bases). The CDR3 runs 15 residues. Germline loops: CDR1 LNHDA, CDR2 SQIVND (reference sequence). V dropped 0 bases and J dropped 5 bases, with 11 bases sitting between them. As DNA, the CDR3 is TGTGCCAGTAGTATAGATCTCCAGGGGTATCAGCCCCAGCATTTT. Its protein product is CASSIDLQGYQPQHF.

V gene TRBV28 combines with J gene TRBJ1-5; D ambiguous. CDR1 MDHEN and CDR2 SYDVKM come from the germline V gene. CDR3 length: 17 amino acids. V lost 3 bases and J 0 bases, leaving 15 bases between the germline ends. The CDR3 DNA sequence: TGTGCCAGCAGTTTTAGTTCGGGTAGAAATAGCAATCAGCCCCAGCATTTT. Translation: CASSFSSGRNSNQPQHF.

The rearrangement uses TRBV5-4 and TRBJ2-1, with 12 bases identical to TRBD2. Germline CDR1 SGHNT, CDR2 YYREEE (reference sequence). V dropped 4 bases and J dropped 10; count of bases not matched to a gene: 6. CDR3 length: 14 residues. CDR3 nucleotides: TGTGCCAGCAGCCGGACTAGCGGGACGGGGGAGCAGTTCTTC. Residues: CASSRTSGTGEQFF.

The V gene is TRBV27, the J gene TRBJ1-6; D is unresolved. Germline V CDR1 and CDR2: MNHEY, SMNVEV (reference sequence). This CDR3 spans 12 amino acids. Trimming left V 1 base short and J 8 bases short, with 3 bases between. The CDR3 DNA reads as TGTGCCAGCAGTTTATTTGATTCACCCCTCCACTTT. It translates to CASSLFDSPLHF.

This clone came up once. The V call is TRBV28, the J call TRBJ1-1; 8 nucleotides align to TRBD1. Unmatched junction bases numbered 5, after V lost 2 bases and J lost 0 bases. The CDR3 spans 16 residues. CDR1 is MDHEN, CDR2 SYDVKM, per germline. CDR3 sequence (DNA): TGTGCCAGCAGTTTACCACAGGGGGAGGTGAACACTGAAGCTTTCTTT. It translates to CASSLPQGEVNTEAFF.

The chain employs TRBV28 and TRBJ2-7; TRBD2 matches 7 bases. Germline V CDR1 and CDR2: MDHEN, SYDVKM. The CDR3 loop spans 13 amino acids. V lost 6 bases and J lost 2; bases outside the gene matches: 4. CDR3 residues: CASRMGLTYEQYF. The CDR3 DNA reads as TGTGCCAGCAGGATGGGACTAACCTACGAGCAGTACTTC. Based on the CDR3 plus reference TRBV28 and TRBJ2-7, the full variable domain is DVKVTQSSRYLVKRTGEKVFLECVQDMDHENMFWYRQDPGLGLRLIYFSYDVKMKEKGDIPEGYSVSREKKERFSLILESASTNQTSMYLCASRMGLTYEQYFGPGTRLTVT.

The DNA for the CDR3 is TGTGCCAGCAGCCTGAGTAGCTCCTATAATTCACCCCTCCACTTT. It encodes CASSLSSSYNSPLHF. J is TRBJ1-6 and V is TRBV14; D is unresolved. CDR1 is SGHDN and CDR2 is FVKESK in the germline V gene. CDR3 length: 15 amino acids. With 4 bases removed from V and 0 bases from J, the gap between germline ends came to 7 bases.

The rearrangement uses TRBV7-9 and TRBJ2-3; the D gene is possibly TRBD1 (6 bases). CDR1 is SEHNR and CDR2 is FQNEAQ in the germline V gene (reference sequence). Trimming removed 5 bases at V and 2 bases at J, with 14 bases between. This CDR3 spans 15 amino acids. The CDR3 spells CASSPQQGYTDTQYF. The CDR3 DNA is TGTGCCAGCAGCCCCCAACAGGGATACACAGATACGCAGTATTTT.

This chain uses TRBV20-1 with TRBJ1-1; D gene uncertain. The CDR3 spans 10 residues. CDR1 and CDR2 from the germline V gene are DFQATT and SNEGSKA (reference sequence). V was clipped by 6 bases and J by 5 bases, with 7 bases between them. DNA of the CDR3: TGCAGTGCGAGAAGGACTGAAGCTTTCTTT. Protein sequence: CSARRTEAFF.

The genes are TRBV6-5 and TRBJ2-7; TRBD1 aligns across 7 bases. This CDR3 is 15 amino acids long. In germline, CDR1 is MNHEY, CDR2 SVGAGI. The trim removed 5 bases at V and 0 bases at J, leaving 7 bases unmatched. The CDR3 nucleotides read TGTGCCAGCAGTAAACAGGGGATTCGCTCCTACGAGCAGTACTTC. Encoded protein: CASSKQGIRSYEQYF.

The chain couples TRBV16 to TRBJ2-1; D might be TRBD2 (5 bases). Germline CDR1 and CDR2: KGHSY and FQNENV. V was trimmed by 0 bases and J by 9 bases, leaving 6 bases between them. The CDR3 covers 12 residues. In nucleotides, the CDR3 is TGTGCCAGCAGCCAATCAGAGGGTGAGCAGTTCTTC. Translation: CASSQSEGEQFF.

This chain connects TRBV28 to TRBJ1-5; no clear D. The CDR3 extends over 10 amino acids. The germline CDR1 and CDR2 sequences are MDHEN and SYDVKM. V shed 8 bases and J shed 11 bases, with 10 bases lying between them. For the CDR3, the DNA is TGTGCCAGCGCCAATGTGGCCCAGCATTTT. The encoded protein is CASANVAQHF.

The CDR3 reads CATLLAISNTGELFF. CDR3 DNA sequence: TGTGCCACCTTACTAGCGATATCGAACACCGGGGAGCTGTTTTTT. This sequence joins TRBV7-2 and TRBJ2-2, with 7 nucleotides matching TRBD2. Per germline, CDR1 SGHTA and CDR2 FQGNSA. The CDR3 has 15 amino acids. V dropped 10 bases and J dropped 0; count of bases not matched to a gene: 8.